This T cell receptor (beta chain) was captured in a study of cytomegalovirus exposure and HLA in healthy donors (dated by TCRdb to the late 2010s). With regard to the full study: According to an earlier analysis of 450 to 650 of the donors, about 170 million T cells yielded roughly 100 million unique TCR beta sequences and more than 250 Gb of sequence data. The study profiled the T cell repertoires of hundreds of subjects by immunosequencing and related them to cytomegalovirus serostatus. Donor age, sex, ethnicity and CMV serostatus were compiled alongside the repertoire data. Roughly 300 gigabases of sequencing data and tens of millions of unique TCR sequences made up an early release that covered about 640 HLA-typed donors. A later analysis re-analyzed previously published TCR beta repertoires from roughly 690 donors and added high-resolution HLA genotyping to study TCR occurrence patterns. A later genetic analysis used genome-wide SNP genotypes for 398 of the 666 donors, treating that subset as a discovery cohort. To decide whether each TCR beta V gene segment behaved as functional or pseudogenic, an earlier analysis of several hundred of the donors relied on high-throughput TCR beta sequencing. Class I and class II HLA loci were covered by the typing at four-digit resolution. Rather than using new phenotypic data, the later analysis identified candidate immune exposures from TCR beta sequences and from how often those sequences occurred across donors. Across some 400 genotyped donors of the cohort, an average of 235,054 unique TCR beta nucleotide sequences per donor were sequenced, and roughly 20% of those sequences were non-productive. To predict cytomegalovirus infection status, the study combined high-throughput TCR immunosequencing, statistical association of individual TCRs with disease status, and machine learning. All discovery cohort repertoires had been generated using a single sequencing platform. Typing coverage varied by locus: roughly 629-630 donors for A, B, C, DRB1 and DQB1; roughly 510 for DQA1; 600 to 610 for DPA1; approximately 450 for DPB1. The aim of the study was to test whether cataloging public T cell receptors could identify signatures of past pathogen exposure. Roughly five DR-DQ haplotypes were treated as single units for association and clustering because of strong linkage in the cohort. A separate validation cohort of roughly 120 different subjects was used in addition to the 666-subject first cohort. Of the approximately 370 genotyped donors, roughly 76% were placed in the genetic ancestry cluster associated with self-reported Caucasian donors. Here is what the overall study found, with its caveats: The earlier analysis of about 600 of the donors excluded 15 to 20 rarely observed V segments, including chromosome 9 orphons, because counts were too low. A later analysis reported that several top co-occurrence clusters appeared linked to parvovirus B19, influenza, CMV and Epstein-Barr virus. In vitro tests confirmed that three of the cytomegalovirus-associated TCR beta chains recognize cytomegalovirus antigens. The sequencing pipeline was judged likely to have produced a cluster of highly shared sequence variants as a technical artifact. At a false discovery rate of 0.05, a later analysis linked some 17,000 TCR beta sequences to specific HLA alleles. Because some donors lacked HLA typing at each locus, the association tests relied only on the typed subset. For the cohort, immune exposure information was limited to CMV serostatus. In this cohort, only TCR beta chains were sequenced, and detectable features were limited by the absence of alpha or paired-chain data. An association between a missense DCLRE1C variant and V-gene and J-gene trimming of TCR beta chains was found in a later genetic analysis and replicated in an independent cohort. An earlier analysis of 587 of the donors showed that most TCR beta V segments appeared in productive rearrangements either about 87% or about 30% of the time, which broadly matched IMGT annotations. Sequencing depth was assumed to be roughly uniform across donors in the presence/absence analyses, though that assumption may not hold. A later analysis found that TCR association rates varied across HLA loci, with DRB1 alleles showing the most associated TCRs and HLA-C alleles the fewest. The classifier was reported to diagnose cytomegalovirus status with high specificity and sensitivity in both the original and validation cohorts. Most TCR sequences were seen in very few donors, while some public TCRs were found in many individuals. A further reported finding was that TCR beta sequences accurately predicted the HLA-A and HLA-B alleles for most subjects in the first cohort. The authors suggested that the approach could potentially be extended to other disease states and immunological phenotypes. Linkage disequilibrium might explain the correlated functional status among segregating V segments, but an unknown experimental factor could not be excluded. According to a later analysis, most CMV-associated TCR beta chains appeared to be HLA-restricted, and the HLA associations seemed to be driven largely by CMV exposure. A later analysis found that HLA-associated TCR beta chains were more clonally expanded and had lower generation probabilities than equally common non-associated chains. The study gave a list of some 150 TCR beta chains associated with cytomegalovirus. When HLA alleles, especially DR and DQ, strongly co-occurred, attributing TCR associations to individual alleles was difficult. In a later genetic analysis, fewer N-insertions in productive TCRs were reported among donors in an Asian-associated ancestry cluster than the roughly 700-donor mean. The 87-base-pair reads could not distinguish some IMGT-functional V segments, including TRBV6-2 and TRBV6-3, so those segments were excluded.

The CDR3 goes from the cysteine to the phenylalanine over 14 residues. The kept DNA is CDR3 alone, 42 bases in frame from the first base. The junction carries 10 bases between V and J, which are trimmed by 2 bases and 3 bases respectively. The germline V gene provides CDR1 SNHLY and CDR2 FYNNEI. The cohort consisted of 600 or so healthy bone marrow donors. At the time of sampling, all cohort members were nominally healthy, though unrecorded immune exposures were likely present. The donor was CMV seronegative and belonged to the group of 380 or so seronegative cohort members. Every donor gave a peripheral blood sample, and the peripheral blood mononuclear cells from that sample were used for TCR beta sequencing. Genomic DNA was extracted from the blood cell samples with the Qiagen DNeasy Blood Extraction Kit. Preparation of the library involved the immunoSEQ multiplex PCR assay. A mixture of 60 forward primers for TCR Vbeta segments and 13 reverse primers for TCR Jbeta segments was used in the multiplex PCR. A multiplex PCR assay on genomic DNA amplified the CDR3 region of rearranged TCR beta genes. On the Illumina HiSeq System, the amplified TCR beta libraries were sequenced as 87-base-pair reads. The paper's data handling went like this. In a later analysis, some 80 million unique TCR beta chains were counted across the approximately 620 repertoires, and roughly 11 million of these chains were shared by at least two donors. Raw reads were error-corrected and collapsed into unique sequences with a nearest-neighbor algorithm that merged closely related sequences to remove PCR and sequencing errors. Alignment of CDR3 sequences to IMGT reference sequences was used to assign V, D and J gene segments. For a sequence to be retained, at least a six-nucleotide match to both a V gene segment and a J gene segment was required. A rearrangement was called productive if the CDR3 had no stop codons and remained in frame with V and J, and every other rearrangement was called non-productive. CDR3 was defined according to IMGT convention as the region running from the second conserved V-encoded cysteine to the conserved J-encoded phenylalanine. The earlier analysis of about 640 of the donors excluded any sequence lacking an unambiguous match to a single V gene segment. In an earlier analysis of approximately 560 of the donors, a V segment was called functional when productive rearrangements were above 56.7%, and segregating when the standard deviation between donors exceeded 5%. To diagnose cytomegalovirus status from the catalog of TCR beta chain sequences, a statistical classification framework was built. In a later analysis, V and J genes were assigned by comparing TCR nucleotide sequences against IMGT/GENE-DB human TR gene sequences. In a later analysis, CDR3 sequences and most-parsimonious VDJ recombination scenarios were assigned using the TCRdist pipeline. A later analysis defined each TCR beta chain by its CDR3 amino acid sequence plus V-gene family, and excluded reads lacking a unique V-gene family. As a way to deal with suspected cross-contamination and a sequencing artifact, a later analysis dropped approximately 590 nucleotide sequences that were highly shared and had low generation probability. In a later analysis, a clonal expansion index was calculated for each public chain from normalized within-repertoire ranks of inferred template counts. A later analysis computed generation probabilities with a VDJ recombination model fitted to out-of-frame rearrangements, and checked the results against IGoR. In a later analysis, hypergeometric tests were used to score TCR-TCR, TCR-HLA and TCR-CMV co-occurrence, with a repertoire-size bias correction applied to TCR pairs. A later analysis estimated false discovery rates by permuting HLA or CMV assignments 20 times. In a later analysis, co-occurring TCRs were grouped using DBSCAN, with TCRdist sequence similarity added in when clustering inside HLA-allele-positive subsets. Repertoires with fewer than 30,000 or more than 120,000 public chains, plus five repertoires with anomalous nucleotide sharing, were excluded from co-occurrence clustering. TCRdb stores this immuneACCESS table with in-frame sequences only. Part of the clones is absent; in the studies checked, under half of the shortfall reflects unresolved V genes, and no reason is known for the rest. V and J calls and clone size are as listed in that table; D and trimming were resolved from the DNA. The sample data list fewer than 150,000 clones, and about 78% of these were observed just once. The ten largest clones represent over 2.5% of the sample.

Points on this clone: Its target antigen remains unknown. Nothing much larger sits one base from this clone, and base qualities are not available.

Sequenced input: PBMCs. This chain joins TRBV2 to TRBJ1-1; TRBD1 is a weak D gene call, 6 bases matching. The origin of this receptor is a male donor in good health and CMV-seronegative. The DNA sequence reads TGTGCCAGCAGTGAATCTACAGGGTACACTGAAGCTTTCTTT. Translated, it reads CASSESTGYTEAFF.